The next 25 T cell receptor beta chains were all read from a single sample in a study of a mutant IDH1 vaccine in newly diagnosed glioma. For these receptors, no antigen is known. Generated by immunoSEQ multiplex PCR, the TCRdb table keeps only in-frame clones and is missing some. The repertoire holds approximately 38,000 clones, with 70% to 90% as singletons. Time point specified: week 5, during vaccination. Vaccine doses each comprised 300 ug of mutant IDH1 20-mer peptide, with topical imiquimod. The specimen comprised PBMCs, sampled from a glioma patient whose treatment included an IDH1 peptide vaccine. These receptor sequences come from a man aged 40-49 years with glioma.

The chain uses TRBV28 and TRBJ2-5; 7 bases map to TRBD1. The CDR3 loop spans 15 amino acids. Trimming at V came to 6 bases and at J to 4 bases, leaving 11 bases not matched to a gene. Germline CDR1 and CDR2: MDHEN and SYDVKM. CDR3 loop: CASRDRQGGGETQYF. Here the CDR3 DNA reads TGTGCCAGCAGGGATCGACAGGGTGGAGGAGAGACCCAGTACTTC. The full variable domain, completed using reference TRBV28 and TRBJ2-5, is DVKVTQSSRYLVKRTGEKVFLECVQDMDHENMFWYRQDPGLGLRLIYFSYDVKMKEKGDIPEGYSVSREKKERFSLILESASTNQTSMYLCASRDRQGGGETQYFGPGTRLLVL.

The chain joins TRBV10-3 to TRBJ2-3, with 7 bases that match TRBD2. The CDR3 is 14 residues long. Unmatched junction bases numbered 5, after V lost 6 bases and J lost 2 bases. Germline V gene sequence: CDR1 ENHRY, CDR2 SYGVKD. CDR3 residues: CAIRSSGFTDTQYF. Written as DNA, the CDR3 is TGTGCCATCAGGTCTAGCGGATTCACAGATACGCAGTATTTT.

The chain links TRBV5-4 to TRBJ2-1; 9 nucleotides line up with TRBD1. Germline V gene sequence: CDR1 SGHNT, CDR2 YYREEE (reference sequence). J was trimmed by 1 base and V by 6 bases; bases with no gene match: 2. The CDR3 runs to 14 residues. CDR3 nucleotide sequence: TGTGCCAGCAAAGGACAGGGGTCCTACAATGAGCAGTTCTTC. Amino acid sequence: CASKGQGSYNEQFF.

The chain recombines TRBV7-6 with TRBJ2-1; tentative D call: TRBD1 (5 bases). This CDR3 region has 13 residues. The germline gives CDR1 SGHVS, CDR2 FNYEAQ. Between the trimmed V and J ends, which lost 3 bases and 8 bases, there was a span of 11 bases. The CDR3, as DNA: TGTGCCAGCAGCTTTGGACATGGGGATGAGCAGTTCTTC. Residues: CASSFGHGDEQFF. The whole variable domain, filled in from reference TRBV7-6 and TRBJ2-1, reads GAGVSQSPRYKVTKRGQDVALRCDPISGHVSLYWYRQALGQGPEFLTYFNYEAQQDKSGLPNDRFSAERPEGSISTLTIQRTEQRDSAMYRCASSFGHGDEQFFGPGTRLTVL.

The chain carries TRBV10-3 and TRBJ2-7, with TRBD1 identical over 11 bases. J lost 4 bases, V lost 3 bases, and 5 bases had no gene match. The germline gives CDR1 ENHRY, CDR2 SYGVKD. The CDR3 spans 15 residues. CDR3 sequence reads: CAISDQGQGGYEQYF. CDR3 bases: TGTGCCATCAGTGACCAGGGACAGGGGGGTTACGAGCAGTACTTC.

The chain is built from TRBV19 and TRBJ1-5, with a possible D match to TRBD1 (6 bases). The V gene's germline CDR1 is LNHDA and CDR2 SQIVND (reference sequence). The CDR3 is 16 residues long. V lost 5 bases, J lost 4 bases, and 18 bases lay in between. The CDR3 coding sequence is TGTGCCAGTAGTCGACGGGCTTCAGGGGTAAATCAGCCCCAGCATTTT. It translates to CASSRRASGVNQPQHF. Full variable domain (rest looked up from reference TRBV19 and TRBJ1-5): DGGITQSPKYLFRKEGQNVTLSCEQNLNHDAMYWYRQDPGQGLRLIYYSQIVNDFQKGDIAEGYSVSREKKESFPLTVTSAQKNPTAFYLCASSRRASGVNQPQHFGDGTRLSIL.

The chain joins TRBV18 to TRBJ2-7; TRBD2 matches 11 bases. Germline V CDR1 and CDR2: KGHSH, LQKENI. Germline trimming cut 3 bases from V and 1 base from J; bases unmatched to any gene: 2. The CDR3 loop spans 15 amino acids. The CDR3 sequence: CASSPGLAASYEQYF. CDR3 bases: TGTGCCAGCTCACCGGGACTAGCGGCTTCCTACGAGCAGTACTTC. The full variable domain, completed using reference TRBV18 and TRBJ2-7, is NAGVMQNPRHLVRRRGQEARLRCSPMKGHSHVYWYRQLPEEGLKFMVYLQKENIIDESGMPKERFSAEFPKEGPSILRIQQVVRGDSAAYFCASSPGLAASYEQYFGPGTRLTVT.

The chain carries TRBV10-1 and TRBJ2-3, with 8 bases aligning to TRBD1. CDR1 and CDR2 (germline): WNHNN, SYGVQD (reference sequence). CDR3 length: 15 amino acids. V lost 3 bases, J lost 3 bases, and 5 bases stayed unmatched. The CDR3 sequence: CASSDHRGKTDTQYF. CDR3 coding DNA: TGCGCCAGCAGTGACCACAGGGGGAAGACAGATACGCAGTATTTT.

This clone was recorded once. The chain links TRBV2 to TRBJ1-2; D ambiguous. V was clipped by 5 bases and J by 4 bases, with 5 bases between them. The CDR3 spans 11 residues. The V gene's germline CDR1 is SNHLY and CDR2 FYNNEI. CDR3: CASSPSYGYTF. CDR3 nucleotide sequence: TGTGCCAGCAGTCCTTCCTATGGCTACACCTTC.

The CDR3 coding sequence is TGTGCCAGCAGCTTAGTAGGCGGCAATGAGCAGTTCTTC. Protein product: CASSLVGGNEQFF. The chain recombines TRBV7-6 with TRBJ2-1; D is uncertain. Germline V lookup: CDR1 SGHVS, CDR2 FNYEAQ. Trimming cost V 1 base and J 6 bases, with 7 bases left between them. CDR3 length equals 13 residues. The complete variable domain, with remaining parts taken from reference TRBV7-6 and TRBJ2-1, reads GAGVSQSPRYKVTKRGQDVALRCDPISGHVSLYWYRQALGQGPEFLTYFNYEAQQDKSGLPNDRFSAERPEGSISTLTIQRTEQRDSAMYRCASSLVGGNEQFFGPGTRLTVL.

This clone was detected once. The CDR3 coding sequence is TGTGCCAGCAGCCTCCAGGGGCGCGAGCAGTACTTC. It yields the protein CASSLQGREQYF. The chain recombines TRBV14 with TRBJ2-7; TRBD1 might be the D (6 bases). CDR1 SGHDN and CDR2 FVKESK come from the germline V gene. Deletions cut 4 bases from V and 6 bases from J, with 10 bases between. There are 12 residues in the CDR3.

The J gene is TRBJ2-2, the V gene TRBV19; D ambiguous. CDR3 length equals 14 residues. CDR1 is LNHDA, CDR2 SQIVND, per germline (reference sequence). V was clipped by 7 bases and J by 0 bases, with 9 bases between them. The CDR3: CASIRQTNTGELFF. The CDR3 bases are TGTGCCAGTATAAGGCAAACGAACACCGGGGAGCTGTTTTTT.

The V gene is TRBV18, the J gene TRBJ2-1, with 9 bases fitting TRBD1. The CDR3 covers 15 residues. V gave up 3 bases and J gave up 8 bases; unmatched junction bases: 8. Per germline, CDR1 KGHSH and CDR2 LQKENI. The CDR3 loop reads CASSPPGQGVHEQFF. As DNA, the CDR3 is TGTGCCAGCTCACCCCCGGGACAGGGAGTGCATGAGCAGTTCTTC.

The CDR3 here is CASLYRNEQFF. The CDR3 coding sequence is TGTGCCAGCCTCTATCGCAATGAGCAGTTCTTC. The V call is TRBV6-5, the J call TRBJ2-1, with D uncertain. CDR1 and CDR2 (germline): MNHEY, SVGAGI. The V end was cut by 8 bases, the J end by 6 bases, with 8 bases between. This CDR3 is built from 11 residues.

The chain couples TRBV28 to TRBJ1-3; the D is unclear. The CDR3 has 10 residues. The germline CDR1 and CDR2 sequences are MDHEN and SYDVKM. V shed 8 bases and J shed 6 bases, with 5 bases lying between them. The CDR3 region has the DNA TGTGCCAGCCTCCAAAACACCATATATTTT. Encoded protein: CASLQNTIYF.

This sequence joins TRBV5-6 and TRBJ2-2; possibly TRBD1 for D (5 bases). Per germline, CDR1 SGHDT and CDR2 YYEEEE. CDR3 length: 16 amino acids. V was shortened by 0 bases and J by 2 bases, with 11 bases between the two germline ends. CDR3 DNA sequence: TGTGCCAGCAGCTTGGGACAGTTTGGCAACACCGGGGAGCTGTTTTTT. Translating it yields CASSLGQFGNTGELFF.

This chain connects TRBV9 to TRBJ2-5, with D perhaps TRBD2 (6 bases). Germline loops: CDR1 SGDLS, CDR2 YYNGEE. The CDR3 runs 16 residues. Trimming cost V 2 bases and J 5 bases, with 19 bases left between them. The CDR3 region is CASSVTFSGVGETQYF. The CDR3 DNA is TGTGCCAGCAGCGTGACCTTCTCGGGAGTTGGGGAGACCCAGTACTTC.

V usage is TRBV18 and J usage is TRBJ1-2; D might be TRBD1 (5 bases). Trimming took 3 bases from V and 6 from J, leaving 14 bases between them. This CDR3 has 14 residues. CDR1 is KGHSH and CDR2 is LQKENI in the germline V gene. CDR3: CASSPRAEGDGYTF. In DNA, the CDR3 is TGTGCCAGCTCACCCAGGGCGGAAGGTGATGGCTACACCTTC.

This chain links TRBV6-6 with TRBJ2-1, with D possibly being TRBD2 (6 bases). Trimming took 6 bases from V and 7 from J, leaving 10 bases between them. Germline V lookup: CDR1 MNHNY, CDR2 SVGAGI (reference sequence). This CDR3 spans 12 amino acids. CDR3 residues: CASRRDSNEQFF. The DNA of the CDR3 is TGTGCCAGCAGACGGGACTCTAATGAGCAGTTCTTC.

The chain employs TRBV9 and TRBJ2-5, with 10 bases fitting TRBD2. CDR1 is SGDLS and CDR2 is YYNGEE in the germline V gene. V dropped 0 bases and J dropped 4; count of bases not matched to a gene: 6. This CDR3 is 16 amino acids long. CDR3 sequence (DNA): TGTGCCAGCAGCGTAGACGCTAGCGGGAGAGGAGAGACCCAGTACTTC. This encodes CASSVDASGRGETQYF.

The chain recombines TRBV27 with TRBJ2-5; the D gene is possibly TRBD2 (5 bases). CDR1 and CDR2 (germline): MNHEY, SMNVEV (reference sequence). CDR3 size: 11 residues. V shed 8 bases and J shed 5 bases, with 9 bases lying between them. CDR3 residues: CASGGRETQYF. CDR3 bases: TGTGCCAGCGGAGGTCGGGAGACCCAGTACTTC.

The V gene is TRBV6-6, the J gene TRBJ1-1; D perhaps matches TRBD1 (6 bases). The germline gives CDR1 MNHNY, CDR2 SVGAGI (reference sequence). Trimming pared 5 bases from V and 3 bases from J, leaving 19 bases between. The CDR3 is made up of 16 amino acids. This chain's CDR3 is CASSPLQLYRDTEAFF. CDR3 bases: TGTGCCAGCAGTCCCCTGCAGCTATACAGGGACACTGAAGCTTTCTTT.

The gene calls are TRBV2 and TRBJ2-2; the match to TRBD2 covers 8 bases. The V and J ends lost 6 bases and 5 bases, in that order; junction bases with no gene match: 8. The CDR3 runs to 15 residues. Germline V gene data show CDR1 as SNHLY and CDR2 as FYNNEI. The CDR3 reads CASRDLSGITGELFF. In DNA form, the CDR3 reads TGTGCCAGCAGGGATCTTAGCGGGATAACCGGGGAGCTGTTTTTT.

V usage is TRBV7-9 and J usage is TRBJ2-5; 7 positions agree with TRBD2. The V gene end was trimmed by 8 bases and the J gene end by 2 bases; junction bases not matched to a gene: 14. The CDR3 consists of 16 residues. CDR1 is SEHNR, CDR2 FQNEAQ, per germline (reference sequence). CDR3 sequence (DNA): TGTGCCAGCGGTCGATGGGCTAGCGGCGCGCAAGAGACCCAGTACTTC. Amino acids: CASGRWASGAQETQYF. Using reference TRBV7-9 and TRBJ2-5 for the parts outside the CDR3, the full variable domain is DTGVSQNPRHKITKRGQNVTFRCDPISEHNRLYWYRQTLGQGPEFLTYFQNEAQLEKSRLLSDRFSAERPKGSFSTLEIQRTEQGDSAMYLCASGRWASGAQETQYFGPGTRLLVL.

The rearrangement links TRBV29-1 to TRBJ2-1, with 9 bases matching TRBD1. Trimming removed 0 bases from V and 2 bases from J; junction bases left unmatched: 14. The CDR3 is 19 amino acids. Looked up from germline, CDR1 is SQVTM and CDR2 is ANQGSEA. DNA of the CDR3: TGCAGCGTTGAAGACCCCGACAGGGGGTGGGATGGGACCTACAATGAGCAGTTCTTC. This codes for CSVEDPDRGWDGTYNEQFF.